The 32 T cell receptor beta chains below all came from one sample that was sequenced in a study of T cell responses to AZD1222 COVID-19 vaccine. Method: immunoSEQ multiplex PCR; TCRdb's copy keeps in-frame clones and lacks some. The table shows under 90,000 clones, with 70% to 90% occurring only once. The input for sequencing was peripheral blood, taken 28 days after the second AZD1222 dose. These receptors all come from an adult who received the AZD1222 COVID-19 vaccine.

V usage is TRBV3-1 (or the pseudogene TRBV3-2) and J usage is TRBJ2-5; D is unclear. V gave up 5 bases and J gave up 5 bases, with 15 bases separating them. This CDR3 region has 14 residues. Looked up from germline, CDR1 is LGHDT and CDR2 is YNNKEL (reference sequence). Written as DNA, the CDR3 is TGTGCCAGCAGCGTGCGTTCTTTCTCTGAGACCCAGTACTTC. Protein sequence: CASSVRSFSETQYF.

V is TRBV6-1 and J is TRBJ2-7, with TRBD1 as a possible D gene (5 bases). V shed 2 bases and J shed 2 bases, with 10 bases lying between them. Germline V gene lookup returns CDR1 MNHNS and CDR2 SASEGT. This CDR3 is 14 amino acids long. The CDR3 here is CASSELRQPYEQYF. The CDR3 coding sequence is TGTGCCAGCAGTGAACTGAGACAGCCCTACGAGCAGTACTTC.

This sequence joins TRBV5-1 and TRBJ1-2; D gene ambiguous. Germline CDR1 and CDR2: SGHRS and YFSETQ. The CDR3 extends over 13 amino acids. The ends were cut back, 5 bases at V and 1 base at J, with 9 bases in the middle. CDR3 in DNA: TGCGCCAGCAGAACTGACATTAACTATGGCTACACCTTC. This codes for CASRTDINYGYTF.

This clone has just a few counts. The chain carries TRBV9 and TRBJ2-1, with 11 bases matching TRBD2. CDR1 is SGDLS and CDR2 is YYNGEE in the germline V gene. The CDR3 sequence is 15 residues long. V dropped 4 bases and J dropped 5; count of bases not matched to a gene: 5. CDR3: CASSLGLAEHNEQFF. The DNA for the CDR3 is TGTGCCAGCAGCCTGGGACTAGCGGAGCACAATGAGCAGTTCTTC.

The chain is built from TRBV19 and TRBJ1-3; maybe TRBD1 (6 bases). CDR1 is LNHDA, CDR2 SQIVND, per germline (reference sequence). Trimming shortened V by 5 bases and J by 4 bases, and 18 bases separated the two germline ends. The CDR3 has 16 residues. As DNA, the CDR3 is TGTGCCAGTAGTCCCTCGTGGAGGGGGGACGGAAACACCATATATTTT. Translating it yields CASSPSWRGDGNTIYF. Full variable domain (outside the CDR3, taken from reference TRBV19 and TRBJ1-3): DGGITQSPKYLFRKEGQNVTLSCEQNLNHDAMYWYRQDPGQGLRLIYYSQIVNDFQKGDIAEGYSVSREKKESFPLTVTSAQKNPTAFYLCASSPSWRGDGNTIYFGEGSWLTVV.

This chain links TRBV11-3 with TRBJ1-1, with D perhaps matching TRBD1 (6 bases). The CDR3 is 14 residues long. CDR1 is SGHNT and CDR2 is YENEEA in the germline V gene. Trimming stripped 1 base from V and 2 bases from J, with 8 bases between. The CDR3 nucleotides are TGTGCCAGCAGCTTAGGCAGGGGCAACACTGAAGCTTTCTTT. Its translation: CASSLGRGNTEAFF.

This rearrangement joins TRBV27 to TRBJ2-5; TRBD1 matches at 7 bases. The CDR3 has 15 residues. CDR1 and CDR2 (germline): MNHEY, SMNVEV (reference sequence). Germline trimming cut 5 bases from V and 5 bases from J; bases unmatched to any gene: 11. The CDR3 spells CASSKGDSLWETQYF. As DNA, the CDR3 is TGTGCCAGCAGTAAAGGGGACAGTTTATGGGAGACCCAGTACTTC.

In this sample, this clone turned up a few times. The J gene is TRBJ2-3, the V gene TRBV20-1, with 9 bases identical to TRBD2. Trimming took 3 bases from V and 2 from J; bases not matched to a gene: 6. CDR1 is DFQATT, CDR2 SNEGSKA, per germline (reference sequence). The CDR3 covers 15 residues. The CDR3 sequence is CSASIAGVITDTQYF. Here the CDR3 DNA reads TGCAGTGCTAGTATAGCGGGGGTTATCACAGATACGCAGTATTTT.

The chain uses TRBV5-6 and TRBJ1-2; maybe TRBD1 (6 bases). Germline CDR1 reads SGHDT; CDR2 reads YYEEEE. With 1 base removed from V and 7 bases from J, the gap between germline ends came to 14 bases. CDR3 length: 14 amino acids. The CDR3 sequence: CASSLSAGAGGYTF. The CDR3 DNA reads TGTGCCAGCAGCTTGAGCGCGGGGGCCGGTGGCTACACCTTC.

About this clone itself: Mismatch with germline at one junction end may stem from a read error. The rearrangement uses TRBV7-7 and TRBJ1-4; D unclear. Germline CDR1 SSHAT, CDR2 FNYEAQ (reference sequence). This CDR3 is 13 amino acids long. The DNA for the CDR3 is TGTGCTAGCAGCTTAGCGGGAGGTGAAAAACTGTTTTTT. It yields the protein CASSLAGGEKLFF.

The chain combines TRBV6-6 with TRBJ1-1, with D uncertain. CDR3 length: 11 amino acids. V was cut by 5 bases and J by 4 bases, with 5 bases left in between. CDR1 MNHNY and CDR2 SVGAGI come from the germline V gene (reference sequence). The CDR3: CASSPPTEAFF. The CDR3 DNA reads as TGTGCCAGCAGTCCCCCCACTGAAGCTTTCTTT.

The chain employs TRBV12-3 or TRBV12-4 and TRBJ1-1; maybe TRBD1 (6 bases). The CDR3 covers 13 residues. The V and J ends lost 5 bases and 6 bases respectively, with 13 bases between them. In DNA form, the CDR3 reads TGTGCCAGCAGTCGCACAGGGTTCCCTGAAGCTTTCTTT. It yields the protein CASSRTGFPEAFF.

V and J are TRBV2 and TRBJ1-1, with TRBD1 matching over 8 bases. From germline, CDR1 is SNHLY and CDR2 FYNNEI. Trimming cost V 11 bases and J 4 bases; bases outside gene matches: 9. CDR3 length equals 13 residues. The CDR3 sequence: CASRPGGGTEAFF. The CDR3, as DNA: TGTGCCTCTAGGCCAGGGGGCGGCACTGAAGCTTTCTTT.

The CDR3 region is CASGPRGGREKLFF. The CDR3 bases are TGTGCCAGCGGGCCGAGAGGGGGGCGTGAAAAACTGTTTTTT. The gene calls are TRBV27 and TRBJ1-4; D may be TRBD1 (6 bases). In germline, CDR1 is MNHEY, CDR2 SMNVEV (reference sequence). The CDR3 has 14 amino acids. V lost 8 bases and J 7 bases, leaving 17 bases between the germline ends.

The chain uses TRBV10-3 and TRBJ2-3; TRBD2 is a possible D gene (5 bases). Germline CDR1 and CDR2: ENHRY and SYGVKD. This CDR3 is 15 amino acids long. V lost 0 bases and J 10 bases, leaving 17 bases between the germline ends. CDR3 coding DNA: TGTGCCATCAGTGAGTCCGGGTTTGGCCTCGGGGCGCAGTATTTT. Translating gives CAISESGFGLGAQYF.

The chain joins TRBV19 to TRBJ1-4; D unresolved. The CDR3 spans 16 residues. Germline CDR1 reads LNHDA; CDR2 reads SQIVND (reference sequence). V gave up 8 bases and J gave up 0 bases, with 16 bases separating them. For the CDR3, the DNA is TGTGCCAGTCGGGAGGGAACCACGGCAACTAATGAAAAACTGTTTTTT. Encoded protein: CASREGTTATNEKLFF.

The rearrangement joins TRBV18 to TRBJ2-5, with TRBD1 matching over 7 bases. V lost 0 bases to trimming and J lost 2 bases; unmatched junction nucleotides: 9. The CDR3 runs 17 residues. The germline CDR1 and CDR2 sequences are KGHSH and LQKENI. CDR3: CASSPPTGTESQETQYF. The CDR3 coding sequence is TGTGCCAGCTCACCACCGACCGGGACAGAAAGTCAAGAGACCCAGTACTTC. Based on the CDR3 plus reference TRBV18 and TRBJ2-5, the full variable domain is NAGVMQNPRHLVRRRGQEARLRCSPMKGHSHVYWYRQLPEEGLKFMVYLQKENIIDESGMPKERFSAEFPKEGPSILRIQQVVRGDSAAYFCASSPPTGTESQETQYFGPGTRLLVL.

The chain has TRBV7-6 and TRBJ1-6; a possible D gene is TRBD1 (6 bases). The CDR3 has 15 amino acids. Germline CDR1 SGHVS, CDR2 FNYEAQ. V lost 1 base to trimming and J lost 9 bases, with 13 bases between them. CDR3 protein: CASSLVSGGGSPLHF. The DNA for the CDR3 is TGTGCCAGCAGCTTAGTATCGGGGGGCGGTTCACCCCTCCACTTT.

This clone was found once. The V and J genes are TRBV19 and TRBJ2-2; the D gene is possibly TRBD2 (5 bases). Per the germline V gene, CDR1 is LNHDA and CDR2 is SQIVND (reference sequence). V was shortened by 4 bases and J by 8 bases, with 17 bases between the two germline ends. The CDR3 spans 15 residues. The CDR3 spells CASSTPEAGEGELFF. The CDR3 DNA follows: TGTGCCAGTAGTACCCCGGAGGCGGGTGAAGGGGAGCTGTTTTTT.

The V gene is TRBV3-1 (or the pseudogene TRBV3-2), the J gene TRBJ2-2; the D is unclear. This CDR3 has 12 residues. Trimming left V 1 base short and J 4 bases short, with 1 base between. Per the germline V gene, CDR1 is LGHDT and CDR2 is YNNKEL (reference sequence). CDR3 nucleotide sequence: TGTGCCAGCAGCCAAGTCACCGGGGAGCTGTTTTTT. It translates to CASSQVTGELFF.

The chain carries TRBV28 and TRBJ2-1; weak D call: TRBD2 (5 bases). This CDR3 comprises 14 residues. CDR1 is MDHEN, CDR2 SYDVKM, per germline. Between the trimmed V and J ends, which lost 5 bases and 5 bases, there was a span of 13 bases. The CDR3 loop is CASSPHEGNNEQFF. The CDR3 nucleotides read TGTGCCAGCAGTCCCCACGAGGGAAACAATGAGCAGTTCTTC.

This chain links TRBV28 with TRBJ2-2; tentative D call: TRBD2 (6 bases). The CDR3 runs 14 residues. CDR1 and CDR2 from the germline V gene are MDHEN and SYDVKM. Trimming removed 5 bases at V and 14 bases at J, with 21 bases between. The CDR3 nucleotides are TGTGCCAGCAGTGTTCCCCCGGGGGACGGTGAACTGTTTTTT. Protein: CASSVPPGDGELFF.

The chain has TRBV20-1 and TRBJ2-7, with TRBD2 as a possible D gene (6 bases). The CDR3 length is 16 residues. Looked up from germline, CDR1 is DFQATT and CDR2 is SNEGSKA (reference sequence). V gave up 3 bases and J gave up 4 bases, with 22 bases separating them. CDR3 nucleotide sequence: TGCAGTGCTAGTACACAATCCTACGCGGAGGGGTACGAGCAGTACTTC. It specifies CSASTQSYAEGYEQYF.

The rearrangement joins TRBV2 to TRBJ1-6; 8 bases agree with TRBD1. CDR3 length equals 16 residues. Germline lookup yields CDR1 SNHLY and CDR2 FYNNEI. The junction had 12 bases not matched to a gene; V was cut back by 7 bases and J by 7 bases. The CDR3 loop reads CASTRDRGNPNSPLHF. The CDR3 DNA follows: TGTGCCAGCACGAGAGACAGGGGAAATCCCAATTCACCCCTCCACTTT. Looking up the rest from reference TRBV2 and TRBJ1-6 gives the full variable domain: EPEVTQTPSHQVTQMGQEVILRCVPISNHLYFYWYRQILGQKVEFLVSFYNNEISEKSEIFDDQFSVERPDGSNFTLKIRSTKLEDSAMYFCASTRDRGNPNSPLHFGNGTRLTVT.

The chain links TRBV10-3 to TRBJ2-7, with no clear D. The CDR3 spans 12 residues. With 6 bases removed from V and 3 bases from J, the gap between germline ends came to 9 bases. Germline V gene data show CDR1 as ENHRY and CDR2 as SYGVKD. CDR3 region: CAIRKESYEQYF. The CDR3 DNA follows: TGTGCCATCAGGAAGGAAAGCTACGAGCAGTACTTC.

The J gene is TRBJ2-7, the V gene TRBV12-3 or TRBV12-4; D uncertain. This CDR3 has 13 amino acids. V was shortened by 4 bases and J by 5 bases, with 12 bases between the two germline ends. The CDR3 protein is CASSSGFVDEQYF. In nucleotides, the CDR3 is TGTGCCAGCAGTTCCGGGTTCGTAGACGAGCAGTACTTC.

The chain combines TRBV5-4 with TRBJ2-1; 8 nucleotides align to TRBD2. Trimming removed 2 bases from V and 9 bases from J; junction bases left unmatched: 10. The CDR3 extends over 15 amino acids. Germline values: CDR1 SGHNT, CDR2 YYREEE (reference sequence). The CDR3 sequence: CASSLPGGQYGEQFF. The CDR3 nucleotides are TGTGCCAGCAGCTTACCGGGGGGGCAATACGGTGAGCAGTTCTTC.

This chain uses TRBV7-9 with TRBJ2-3; 10 nucleotides line up with TRBD2. Germline V CDR1 and CDR2: SEHNR, FQNEAQ (reference sequence). CDR3 size: 17 residues. Germline trimming cut 1 base from V and 3 bases from J; bases unmatched to any gene: 7. The CDR3 DNA reads as TGTGCCAGCAGCTTAGATCCGACTAGCGGGCGGACAGATACGCAGTATTTT. It specifies CASSLDPTSGRTDTQYF.

The chain carries TRBV28 and TRBJ2-5; D unclear. This CDR3 is built from 13 residues. The germline gives CDR1 MDHEN, CDR2 SYDVKM. Trimming cost V 3 bases and J 0 bases, with 5 bases left between them. This CDR3 is CASSFFDQETQYF. The CDR3 DNA is TGTGCCAGCAGTTTCTTCGACCAAGAGACCCAGTACTTC.

The rearrangement links TRBV27 to TRBJ2-1; D is ambiguous. Trimming cost V 7 bases and J 1 base, with 8 bases left between them. The germline CDR1 and CDR2 sequences are MNHEY and SMNVEV (reference sequence). The CDR3 extends over 13 amino acids. CDR3 sequence: CASKKRSYNEQFF. CDR3 sequence (DNA): TGTGCCAGCAAAAAGAGATCCTACAATGAGCAGTTCTTC.

The chain employs TRBV6-5 and TRBJ2-1; D not resolved. V was cut by 6 bases and J by 5 bases, with 11 bases left in between. The V gene's germline CDR1 is MNHEY and CDR2 SVGAGI. The CDR3 has 13 residues. The CDR3 DNA is TGTGCCAGCAGCCCGGACGGAGACAATGAGCAGTTCTTC. Translating gives CASSPDGDNEQFF.

This clone was seen a few times. The V gene is TRBV6-2 or TRBV6-3, the J gene TRBJ2-7, with TRBD1 identical over 10 bases. This CDR3 spans 14 amino acids. Germline CDR1 and CDR2: MNHEY and SVGEGT. V lost 5 bases, J lost 5 bases, and 6 bases stayed unmatched. The CDR3 DNA reads TGTGCCAGCAGTCTTAGACAGGGGGCCCACGAGCAGTACTTC. Its protein product is CASSLRQGAHEQYF.